The 9 T cell receptor beta chains in this list originate from one sample, sequenced in a study of control samples from healthy donors and cancer patients. TCRdb keeps only in-frame clones here, not all; method: immunoSEQ multiplex PCR. The table shows approximately 160,000 clones, with 94% occurring only once. Sequencing input: blood. The receptors here all came from a woman aged 18-29 years in good health.

This clone was found a few times. This sample also contains other DNA sequences that code for the same CDR3. The chain carries TRBV7-9 and TRBJ1-2, with 10 bases aligning to TRBD1. The CDR3 is made up of 14 amino acids. J gave up 8 bases and V 4 bases, and 7 bases lay outside the gene matches. Germline CDR1 is SEHNR and CDR2 is FQNEAQ (reference sequence). CDR3 in DNA: TGTGCCAGCAGCTCTCGGACAGGGGGTCGGGGCTACACCTTC. Encoded protein: CASSSRTGGRGYTF.

This chain connects TRBV11-2 to TRBJ2-7; possible D gene TRBD1, 6 bases. Germline V lookup: CDR1 SGHAT, CDR2 FQNNGV. The CDR3 runs 15 residues. Deletions cut 0 bases from V and 6 bases from J, with 15 bases between. CDR3 amino acids: CASSLEGRGWVEQYF. The DNA for the CDR3 is TGTGCCAGCAGCTTAGAAGGCAGGGGTTGGGTCGAGCAGTACTTC.

The chain links TRBV27 to TRBJ2-2; 13 positions match TRBD2. Germline CDR1 reads MNHEY; CDR2 reads SMNVEV (reference sequence). CDR3 length: 16 residues. The V gene end was trimmed by 6 bases and the J gene end by 4 bases; junction bases not matched to a gene: 5. For the CDR3, the DNA is TGTGCCAGCAGCATCCGGACTAGCGGGGGCACCGGGGAGCTGTTTTTT. The encoded protein is CASSIRTSGGTGELFF.

The chain employs TRBV28 and TRBJ1-2, with a weak D call TRBD1 (5 bases). The CDR3 covers 14 residues. V gave up 7 bases and J gave up 5 bases, with 17 bases separating them. Germline CDR1 and CDR2: MDHEN and SYDVKM. CDR3 in DNA: TGTGCCAGCACCACGGGGCTCGGGGGTTATGGCTACACCTTC. As protein: CASTTGLGGYGYTF.

The V and J genes are TRBV7-8 and TRBJ2-1; TRBD2 aligns across 8 bases. Per the germline V gene, CDR1 is SGHVS and CDR2 is FQNEAQ. The CDR3 has 15 amino acids. With 1 base clipped from V and 1 base from J, the junction kept 0 bases outside the gene matches. CDR3: CASSLVAGSYNEQFF. CDR3 bases: TGTGCCAGCAGCTTAGTAGCGGGATCCTACAATGAGCAGTTCTTC.

The chain combines TRBV6-6 with TRBJ1-1; tentatively, D is TRBD1 (5 bases). Trimming pared 5 bases from V and 5 bases from J, leaving 24 bases between. Per germline, CDR1 MNHNY and CDR2 SVGAGI (reference sequence). The CDR3 runs to 17 residues. The CDR3 is CASSPPQTGGERTEAFF. In nucleotides, the CDR3 is TGTGCCAGCAGTCCCCCACAGACCGGGGGGGAGAGGACTGAAGCTTTCTTT.

The chain carries TRBV19 and TRBJ1-4; tentative D call: TRBD1 (6 bases). With 4 bases removed from V and 10 bases from J, the gap between germline ends came to 16 bases. Germline V gene sequence: CDR1 LNHDA, CDR2 SQIVND (reference sequence). The CDR3 has 14 residues. This CDR3 reads CASSTEPGQPKLFF. The DNA of the CDR3 is TGTGCCAGTAGTACGGAGCCGGGACAACCAAAACTGTTTTTT.

The CDR3, as DNA: TGTGCCAGCAGCTTAGGGGGGCGACCTTACAATGAGCAGTTCTTC. Protein: CASSLGGRPYNEQFF. V usage is TRBV7-2 and J usage is TRBJ2-1; a possible D gene is TRBD1 (6 bases). The germline V and J ends were trimmed by 1 base and 4 bases, with 11 bases remaining between them. CDR3 length: 15 residues. CDR1 is SGHTA and CDR2 is FQGNSA in the germline V gene.

J is TRBJ2-7 and V is TRBV18, with TRBD1 as a possible D gene (6 bases). The V gene's germline CDR1 is KGHSH and CDR2 LQKENI. The germline V and J ends were trimmed by 4 bases and 0 bases, with 16 bases remaining between them. The CDR3 length is 16 residues. The CDR3 here is CASSQLSRGSSYEQYF. In DNA form, the CDR3 reads TGTGCCAGCTCACAACTGTCCAGGGGCAGCTCCTACGAGCAGTACTTC.